These 12 T cell receptor beta chains were all obtained from the same sample, sequenced in a study of cytomegalovirus exposure and HLA in healthy donors. Primers included in the PCR were 60 Vbeta and 13 Jbeta primers. Clones were sequenced by immunoSEQ multiplex PCR, and TCRdb holds only the in-frame ones, with some missing. Its table lists tens of thousands of clones. Sequenced sample: PBMCs. The receptors shown here come from a man between 50 and 59 years old in good health and CMV-seropositive.

The J gene is TRBJ2-1, the V gene TRBV5-4; D possibly corresponds to TRBD2 (5 bases). V was shortened by 7 bases and J by 0 bases, with 11 bases between the two germline ends. Germline V gives CDR1 SGHNT, CDR2 YYREEE (reference sequence). This CDR3 has 14 residues. Here the CDR3 DNA reads TGTGCCAGCCGGGATGGACCCTCCTACAATGAGCAGTTCTTC. It codes for CASRDGPSYNEQFF.

The chain is built from TRBV7-2 and TRBJ2-7; D ambiguous. CDR1 and CDR2 (germline): SGHTA, FQGNSA. The CDR3 extends over 13 amino acids. Trimming took off 5 bases at V and 4 bases at J, with 12 bases between the two ends. CDR3 nucleotides: TGTGCCAGCAGCCCCTCCGGGTTTTACGAGCAGTACGTC. The encoded protein is CASSPSGFYEQYV.

V usage is TRBV5-5 and J usage is TRBJ2-2, with 7 bases matching TRBD1. This CDR3 region has 18 residues. Germline assignment: CDR1 SGHKS and CDR2 YYEKEE (reference sequence). Trimming cost V 4 bases and J 2 bases; bases outside gene matches: 14. CDR3 nucleotides: TGTGCCAGCAGCACTTCATCCGGGACAGTAACCAACACCGGGGAGCTGTTTTTT. Amino acid sequence: CASSTSSGTVTNTGELFF.

The V and J genes are TRBV4-3 and TRBJ1-1; tentatively, D is TRBD1 (5 bases). Trimming took 0 bases from V and 2 from J, leaving 19 bases between them. CDR1 and CDR2 (germline): LGHNA, YSLEER. The length of the CDR3 is 18 residues. The CDR3: CASSQEGRQRQTNTEAFF. CDR3 nucleotide sequence: TGCGCCAGCAGCCAAGAGGGGCGGCAACGACAGACAAACACTGAAGCTTTCTTT.

The chain combines TRBV9 with TRBJ2-5, with 7 nucleotides matching TRBD2. This CDR3 is 14 amino acids long. Germline lookup yields CDR1 SGDLS and CDR2 YYNGEE. J gave up 5 bases and V 2 bases, and 6 bases lay outside the gene matches. Here the CDR3 DNA reads TGTGCCAGCAGCGTCTGGGCGGGAGCGGAGACCCAGTACTTC. Its translation is CASSVWAGAETQYF.

The chain recombines TRBV30 with TRBJ1-4, with D uncertain. Germline V lookup: CDR1 GTSNPN, CDR2 SVGIG (reference sequence). With 0 bases removed from V and 3 bases from J, the gap between germline ends came to 8 bases. This CDR3 has 14 residues. The CDR3 bases are TGTGCCTGGAGTGTAGGAGGGTCTAATGAAAAACTGTTTTTT. It is translated as CAWSVGGSNEKLFF.

The rearrangement joins TRBV7-9 to TRBJ2-3; 9 nucleotides align to TRBD2. Germline lookup yields CDR1 SEHNR and CDR2 FQNEAQ (reference sequence). CDR3 length equals 16 residues. V shed 3 bases, J shed 3 bases, and the junction held 7 bases outside the gene matches. The CDR3 DNA follows: TGTGCCAGCAGCTTTTGGACTAGCGCTACTACAGATACGCAGTATTTT. Protein product: CASSFWTSATTDTQYF.

The chain carries TRBV4-3 and TRBJ2-3; TRBD2 is a possible D gene (6 bases). Germline V gives CDR1 LGHNA, CDR2 YSLEER. Deletions cut 1 base from V and 5 bases from J, with 13 bases between. There are 15 residues in the CDR3. CDR3 amino acids: CASSQGTGLIDTQYF. The CDR3 region has the DNA TGCGCCAGCAGCCAAGGGACGGGACTGATAGATACGCAGTATTTT.

This chain links TRBV30 with TRBJ1-1; possible D gene TRBD1, 6 bases. The V gene lost 5 bases and the J gene lost 1 base, with 17 bases spanning the gap. The CDR3 length is 15 residues. CDR1 and CDR2 from the germline V gene are GTSNPN and SVGIG (reference sequence). This CDR3 is CAWARAGARNTEAFF. CDR3 coding DNA: TGTGCCTGGGCCCGGGCGGGGGCAAGGAACACTGAAGCTTTCTTT.

The genes are TRBV5-5 and TRBJ2-7; D uncertain. The V and J ends lost 5 bases and 4 bases respectively, with 10 bases between them. The CDR3 has 12 residues. CDR1 is SGHKS and CDR2 is YYEKEE in the germline V gene (reference sequence). This CDR3 reads CASSRDRYEQYF. The CDR3 DNA is TGTGCCAGCAGTCGAGATCGGTACGAGCAGTACTTC.

The chain recombines TRBV30 with TRBJ1-4, with D unresolved. The CDR3 spans 13 residues. Trimming removed 3 bases from V and 7 bases from J, with 12 bases in between. CDR1 and CDR2 from the germline V gene are GTSNPN and SVGIG (reference sequence). CDR3 sequence: CAWRERVLEKLFF. The CDR3 nucleotides read TGTGCCTGGAGGGAGCGAGTCCTTGAAAAACTGTTTTTT.

The V call is TRBV30, the J call TRBJ2-3, with D uncertain. Trimming removed 3 bases at V and 6 bases at J, with 16 bases between. Germline CDR1 and CDR2: GTSNPN and SVGIG (reference sequence). There are 14 residues in the CDR3. The CDR3 region has the DNA TGTGCCTGGAGCACTACTACACCCCCCGATACGCAGTATTTT. Its translation is CAWSTTTPPDTQYF.